What follows is one TCR beta chain and its context. This specimen comes from a study of cytomegalovirus exposure and HLA in healthy donors. The PCR had 60 Vbeta and 13 Jbeta primers. Clones were sequenced by immunoSEQ multiplex PCR, and TCRdb holds only the in-frame ones, with some missing. This table holds under 250,000 clones, approximately 85% found once. At collection, donors were nominally healthy, but unrecorded immune exposures were probable. The clonotype originates from a woman in her thirties or forties in good health and CMV-seronegative. Sample: PBMCs.

The CDR3 here is CASSEGGTADYEQYF. The CDR3, as DNA: TGTGCCAGCAGTGAAGGAGGGACAGCCGACTACGAGCAGTACTTC. The chain has TRBV2 and TRBJ2-7, with 7 bases lining up with TRBD1. With V trimmed by 1 base and J by 3 bases, 6 bases remained unmatched. The length of the CDR3 is 15 residues. Germline CDR1 is SNHLY and CDR2 is FYNNEI.